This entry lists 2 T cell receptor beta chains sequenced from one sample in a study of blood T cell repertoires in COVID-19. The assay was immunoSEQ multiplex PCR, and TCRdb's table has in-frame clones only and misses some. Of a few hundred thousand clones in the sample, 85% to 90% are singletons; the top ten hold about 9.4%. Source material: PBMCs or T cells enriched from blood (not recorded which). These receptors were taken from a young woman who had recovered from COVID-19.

The CDR3 nucleotides are TGTGCCAGCAGCCGACACCCAGGGGAGTGGTTCTTC. Encoded protein: CASSRHPGEWFF. V usage is TRBV14 and J usage is TRBJ2-1, with D perhaps TRBD1 (6 bases). The CDR3 loop spans 12 amino acids. The germline V gene has CDR1 SGHDN and CDR2 FVKESK. Trimming removed 4 bases from V and 15 bases from J, with 16 bases in between. The variable domain in full, with the rest retrieved from reference TRBV14 and TRBJ2-1, is EAGVTQFPSHSVIEKGQTVTLRCDPISGHDNLYWYRRVMGKEIKFLLHFVKESKQDESGMPNNRFLAERTGGTYSTLKVQPAELEDSGVYFCASSRHPGEWFFGPGTRLTVL.

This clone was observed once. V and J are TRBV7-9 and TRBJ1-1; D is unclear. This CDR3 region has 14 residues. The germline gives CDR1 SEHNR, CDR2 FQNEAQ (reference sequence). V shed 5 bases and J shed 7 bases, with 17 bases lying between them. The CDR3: CASSLSLGLGEAFF. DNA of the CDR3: TGTGCCAGCAGCCTCTCACTCGGGTTGGGTGAAGCTTTCTTT.